Listed below are T cell receptor beta chains from one sample, sequenced in a study of cytomegalovirus exposure and HLA in healthy donors. The data were produced by immunoSEQ multiplex PCR, yet TCRdb's version contains in-frame clones alone and is incomplete. The data show 55,000 to 75,000 clones, with just under 95% seen just once and about 4.4% held by the top ten. The specimen sequenced was PBMCs. These receptor sequences come from a young man in good health and CMV-seropositive. Each CDR3 is given with its conserved first and last residue. Each record gives: D gene, clone size, J gene, V gene, CDR3 protein, CDR3 DNA. The D gene is left open where the match is weak. Some rows have no size entry. The others give once, few or many, or a class for an expanded clone.

NA,NA,TRBJ1-3,TRBV12-1,CASSYWTAPTIYF,TGTGCCAGCAGCTACTGGACAGCGCCTACCATATATTTT
TRBD2,few,TRBJ2-5,TRBV6-1,CASSETSGGQETQYF,TGTGCCAGCAGTGAGACTAGCGGGGGCCAAGAGACCCAGTACTTC
NA,NA,TRBJ1-5,TRBV7-9,CASSADSGSGGWDQPQHF,TGTGCCAGCAGCGCCGACAGTGGTTCGGGGGGCTGGGATCAGCCCCAGCATTTT
TRBD2,few,TRBJ2-1,TRBV6-1,CASSEASGGYNEQFF,TGTGCCAGCAGTGAAGCGAGCGGGGGATACAATGAGCAGTTCTTC
TRBD1,once,TRBJ2-5,TRBV5-5,CASSEAGTGEETQYF,TGTGCCAGCAGCGAGGCCGGGACAGGGGAAGAGACCCAGTACTTC
NA,NA,TRBJ1-1,TRBV7-9,CASREGWAHEAFF,TGTGCCAGCAGGGAGGGATGGGCGCATGAAGCTTTCTTT
NA,NA,TRBJ2-7,TRBV4-1,CASSQDRTVPYEQYF,TGCGCCAGCAGCCAAGATCGCACGGTACCTTACGAGCAGTACTTC
TRBD1,NA,TRBJ2-7,TRBV18,CASSPPGQGRYEQYF,TGTGCCAGCTCACCACCGGGACAGGGGCGGTACGAGCAGTACTTC
NA,NA,TRBJ2-3,TRBV7-8,CASSSGQPLTDTQYF,TGTGCCAGCAGCTCAGGCCAGCCTCTCACAGATACGCAGTATTTT
TRBD1,NA,TRBJ1-5,TRBV2,CASTGQGVGNQPQHF,TGTGCCAGCACTGGGCAGGGGGTCGGAAATCAGCCCCAGCATTTT
NA,NA,TRBJ1-2,TRBV10-3,CAITRENRVGYGYTF,TGTGCCATCACAAGGGAAAACAGGGTCGGCTATGGCTACACCTTC
TRBD1,NA,TRBJ2-2,TRBV28,CASRQGPGELFF,TGTGCCAGCCGACAGGGCCCCGGGGAGCTGTTTTTT
NA,NA,TRBJ2-5,TRBV29-1,CSATEETQYF,TGCAGTGCGACGGAGGAGACCCAGTACTTC
NA,NA,TRBJ2-5,TRBV19,CASSIGGGIETQYF,TGTGCCAGTAGTATAGGGGGAGGTATCGAGACCCAGTACTTC
NA,NA,TRBJ1-2,TRBV29-1,CSTWSSYGYTF,TGCAGCACCTGGAGTTCCTATGGCTACACCTTC
NA,NA,TRBJ1-5,TRBV6-6,CASIDNEGYGVQPQHF,TGTGCCAGCATTGATAACGAGGGTTATGGCGTTCAGCCCCAGCATTTT
TRBD1,NA,TRBJ2-3,TRBV7-3,CASSYFPRQGPGDTQYF,TGTGCCAGCAGCTATTTCCCCCGACAGGGGCCGGGAGATACGCAGTATTTT
TRBD1,NA,TRBJ2-7,TRBV7-9,CASSPGQKQYF,TGTGCCAGCAGCCCGGGACAGAAGCAGTACTTC
TRBD1,once,TRBJ2-7,TRBV28,CASGRPGGYEQYF,TGTGCCAGCGGAAGGCCAGGGGGCTACGAGCAGTACTTC
NA,NA,TRBJ1-5,TRBV6-5,CASRRLWGNQPQHF,TGTGCCAGCAGAAGACTGTGGGGCAATCAGCCCCAGCATTTT
NA,NA,TRBJ2-2,TRBV23-1,CASSLLGAGTGELFF,TGCGCCAGCAGCCTTTTGGGGGCGGGCACCGGGGAGCTGTTTTTT
NA,NA,TRBJ2-7,TRBV7-6,CASSPGQFYEQYF,TGTGCCAGCAGCCCGGGACAATTCTACGAGCAGTACTTC
TRBD2,NA,TRBJ2-3,TRBV7-2,CASSLPLAGVTDTQYF,TGTGCCAGCAGCTTACCTCTAGCGGGGGTCACAGATACGCAGTATTTT
NA,NA,TRBJ1-2,TRBV30,CAWSVQGVPGYTF,TGTGCCTGGAGTGTACAAGGGGTCCCTGGCTACACCTTC
TRBD1,NA,TRBJ2-5,TRBV9,CASSVGQGRETQYF,TGTGCCAGCAGCGTAGGACAGGGGAGAGAGACCCAGTACTTC
NA,NA,TRBJ1-1,TRBV7-2,CASTSGGATDTEAFF,TGTGCCAGCACTTCTGGGGGGGCGACGGACACTGAAGCTTTCTTT
NA,NA,TRBJ2-7,TRBV4-3,CASSQGGEAVYEQYF,TGCGCCAGCAGCCAAGGGGGAGAAGCGGTCTACGAGCAGTACTTC
NA,NA,TRBJ2-2,TRBV7-9,CASSLRQAELFF,TGTGCCAGCAGCTTGAGACAGGCCGAGCTGTTTTTT
NA,once,TRBJ1-2,TRBV4-1,CASSQAGNYGYTF,TGCGCCAGCAGCCAGGCCGGGAACTATGGCTACACCTTC
NA,NA,TRBJ1-1,TRBV12-5,CASGLVLSAGVTEAFF,TGTGCTAGTGGTTTGGTACTTTCCGCCGGTGTCACTGAAGCTTTCTTT
NA,NA,TRBJ1-4,TRBV7-2,CASSSGTNEKLFF,TGTGCCAGCAGCTCAGGAACTAATGAAAAACTGTTTTTT
NA,NA,TRBJ2-7,TRBV2,CASSESNYEQYF,TGTGCCAGCAGTGAAAGCAACTACGAGCAGTACTTC
NA,NA,TRBJ1-5,TRBV2,CASSSDRPSNQPQHF,TGTGCCAGCTCTTCCGACAGGCCTAGCAATCAGCCCCAGCATTTT
TRBD1,NA,TRBJ2-7,TRBV6-1,CASSEYPGQALSYEQYF,TGTGCCAGCAGTGAATATCCGGGACAGGCCCTCTCCTACGAGCAGTACTTC
NA,once,TRBJ1-4,TRBV18,CASSPSGEKLFF,TGTGCCAGCTCACCATCGGGTGAAAAACTGTTTTTT
NA,NA,TRBJ1-2,TRBV11-2,CASSLGLIVGANYGYTF,TGTGCCAGCAGCTTAGGGTTAATAGTGGGCGCTAACTATGGCTACACCTTC
TRBD1,NA,TRBJ1-2,TRBV30,CAWSVQGAGGYTF,TGTGCCTGGAGTGTACAGGGGGCAGGTGGCTACACCTTC
TRBD2,NA,TRBJ2-5,TRBV30,CAWSEGLAGGETQYF,TGTGCCTGGAGTGAGGGACTAGCAGGGGGGGAGACCCAGTACTTC
TRBD1,NA,TRBJ1-2,TRBV5-5,CASSLNTGGDYGYTF,TGTGCCAGCAGCTTGAACACAGGGGGGGACTATGGCTACACCTTC
TRBD2,NA,TRBJ2-5,TRBV10-3,CAISDKVAGGQETQYF,TGTGCCATCAGTGATAAGGTAGCGGGGGGGCAAGAGACCCAGTACTTC